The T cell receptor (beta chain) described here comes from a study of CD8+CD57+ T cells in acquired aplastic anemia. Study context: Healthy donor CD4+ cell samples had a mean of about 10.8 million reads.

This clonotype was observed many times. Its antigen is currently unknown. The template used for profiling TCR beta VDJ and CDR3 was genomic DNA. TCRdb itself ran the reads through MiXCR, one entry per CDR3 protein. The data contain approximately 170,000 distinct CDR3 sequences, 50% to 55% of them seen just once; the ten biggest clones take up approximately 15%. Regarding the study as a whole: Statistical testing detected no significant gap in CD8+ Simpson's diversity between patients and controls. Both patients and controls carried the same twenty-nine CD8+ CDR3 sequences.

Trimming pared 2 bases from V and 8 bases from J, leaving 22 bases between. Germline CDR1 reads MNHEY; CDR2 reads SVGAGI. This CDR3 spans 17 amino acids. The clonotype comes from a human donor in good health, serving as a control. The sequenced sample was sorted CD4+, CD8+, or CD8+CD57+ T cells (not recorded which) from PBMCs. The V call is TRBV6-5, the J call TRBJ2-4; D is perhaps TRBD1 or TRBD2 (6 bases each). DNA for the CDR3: TGTGCCAGCAGTTACCTAACGGACAGCGGCGGGAAGGACATTCAGTACTTC. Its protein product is CASSYLTDSGGKDIQYF.